The 12 T cell receptor beta chains given below trace back to one sample, sequenced in a study of T cells in localized non-small cell lung cancer. The protocol was immunoSEQ multiplex PCR, while the TCRdb copy is restricted to in-frame clones and leaves out a portion. The table shows 20,000 to 25,000 clones, with 80% to 85% occurring only once. This specimen consisted of PBMCs, obtained before any cancer treatment. The receptors stem from a man between 35 and 75 years old with stage II lung adenocarcinoma.

About this clone itself: The identical CDR3 is also encoded by other nucleotide sequences in the sample. V gene TRBV29-1 combines with J gene TRBJ2-7; D possibly corresponds to TRBD1 (5 bases). Germline loops: CDR1 SQVTM, CDR2 ANQGSEA. V lost 2 bases and J lost 3, with 8 bases in between. The CDR3 totals 12 residues. The CDR3 loop reads CSVEHDSYEQYF. CDR3 DNA sequence: TGCAGCGTTGAACATGACAGCTACGAGCAGTACTTC.

V is TRBV6-8 and J is TRBJ1-4; D uncertain. Germline assignment: CDR1 MNHGY and CDR2 SAAAGT. The CDR3 runs to 14 residues. Trimming took 6 bases from V and 4 from J, leaving 12 bases between them. The DNA of the CDR3 is TGTGCCAGCAGACTATCCGGATTTAATGAAAAACTGTTTTTT. Amino acid sequence: CASRLSGFNEKLFF.

The rearrangement links TRBV7-8 to TRBJ2-3; weak D call: TRBD2 (7 bases). The V gene's germline CDR1 is SGHVS and CDR2 FQNEAQ. The CDR3 sequence is 16 residues long. V lost 3 bases and J lost 0, with 13 bases in between. CDR3 in amino acids: CASSFARGASTDTQYF. The CDR3 region has the DNA TGTGCCAGCAGCTTTGCACGGGGGGCCAGCACAGATACGCAGTATTTT.

This clone was observed a handful of times. The CDR3 bases are TGTGCCAGCAGCCAACCCCTGGACAGGGGCGGAGAAGGACGGGAGACCCAGTACTTC. It encodes CASSQPLDRGGEGRETQYF. The chain couples TRBV4-2 to TRBJ2-5; 9 bases line up with TRBD1. Germline CDR1 is LGHNA and CDR2 is YNFKEQ. Losses at the gene ends were 2 bases for V and 5 bases for J; bases not matched to a gene: 18. The CDR3 consists of 19 residues.

The rearrangement uses TRBV11-3 and TRBJ1-1; 8 nucleotides match TRBD1. With V trimmed by 8 bases and J by 1 base, 3 bases remained unmatched. This CDR3 is built from 13 residues. CDR1 and CDR2 from the germline V gene are SGHNT and YENEEA. The CDR3 nucleotides read TGTGCCAGCGTAGGGACAGGGAACACTGAAGCTTTCTTT. It codes for CASVGTGNTEAFF.

The chain employs TRBV7-3 and TRBJ2-3; D unclear. Per germline, CDR1 SGHTA and CDR2 FQGTGA. The length of the CDR3 is 16 residues. V shed 2 bases and J shed 0 bases, with 12 bases lying between them. The CDR3 reads CASSLQVPSSTDTQYF. CDR3 nucleotide sequence: TGTGCCAGCAGCTTACAGGTCCCTTCTAGCACAGATACGCAGTATTTT.

The J gene is TRBJ1-2, the V gene TRBV18; D is undetermined. This CDR3 has 13 residues. V was shortened by 6 bases and J by 5 bases, with 13 bases between the two germline ends. CDR1 KGHSH and CDR2 LQKENI come from the germline V gene. The CDR3 DNA follows: TGTGCCAGCTCCCAGGCGTTAGGGTATGGCTACACCTTC. It specifies CASSQALGYGYTF.

This CDR3 is CASSVGSRGDTYEQYF. The CDR3 bases are TGTGCCAGCAGCGTAGGGTCCCGGGGGGATACCTACGAGCAGTACTTC. The chain combines TRBV9 with TRBJ2-7, with 7 bases matching TRBD2. V lost 0 bases to trimming and J lost 2 bases; unmatched junction nucleotides: 8. CDR1 and CDR2 from the germline V gene are SGDLS and YYNGEE. The CDR3 runs to 16 residues.

J is TRBJ2-2 and V is TRBV7-3; 9 bases are a match to TRBD1. The length of the CDR3 is 15 residues. Germline-derived CDR1 and CDR2 are SGHTA and FQGTGA. Unmatched junction bases numbered 3, after V lost 7 bases and J lost 0 bases. The DNA for the CDR3 is TGTGCCAGCACAAGACAGGGGGCGAACACCGGGGAGCTGTTTTTT. Protein sequence: CASTRQGANTGELFF.

The V call is TRBV9, the J call TRBJ2-6, with D unclear. This CDR3 contains 19 residues. Germline CDR1 SGDLS, CDR2 YYNGEE. Deletions cut 1 base from V and 1 base from J, with 18 bases between. In DNA form, the CDR3 reads TGTGCCAGCAGCGTATCGAACGGCCAGGTCGTTTCTGGGGCCAACGTCCTGACTTTC. Residues: CASSVSNGQVVSGANVLTF.

This rearrangement joins TRBV12-5 to TRBJ2-7, with D tentatively TRBD1 (6 bases). Germline loops: CDR1 LGHNT, CDR2 FRNRAP. Between the trimmed V and J ends, which lost 10 bases and 2 bases, there was a span of 18 bases. The CDR3 totals 14 residues. For the CDR3, the DNA is TGTGCTACCCAACGGGACACCCTAACCTACGAGCAGTACTTC. Translated, it gives CATQRDTLTYEQYF.

As for this clone: Other nucleotide sequences in the sample specify the same CDR3. The CDR3 nucleotides are TGTGCCAGCTCCCCCCGGACAGATACGCAGTATTTT. Protein product: CASSPRTDTQYF. V is TRBV18 and J is TRBJ2-3; D unclear. Trimming stripped 6 bases from V and 3 bases from J, with 7 bases between. CDR1 KGHSH and CDR2 LQKENI come from the germline V gene. The CDR3 has 12 amino acids. Together with reference TRBV18 and TRBJ2-3, the CDR3 gives the full variable domain: NAGVMQNPRHLVRRRGQEARLRCSPMKGHSHVYWYRQLPEEGLKFMVYLQKENIIDESGMPKERFSAEFPKEGPSILRIQQVVRGDSAAYFCASSPRTDTQYFGPGTRLTVL.